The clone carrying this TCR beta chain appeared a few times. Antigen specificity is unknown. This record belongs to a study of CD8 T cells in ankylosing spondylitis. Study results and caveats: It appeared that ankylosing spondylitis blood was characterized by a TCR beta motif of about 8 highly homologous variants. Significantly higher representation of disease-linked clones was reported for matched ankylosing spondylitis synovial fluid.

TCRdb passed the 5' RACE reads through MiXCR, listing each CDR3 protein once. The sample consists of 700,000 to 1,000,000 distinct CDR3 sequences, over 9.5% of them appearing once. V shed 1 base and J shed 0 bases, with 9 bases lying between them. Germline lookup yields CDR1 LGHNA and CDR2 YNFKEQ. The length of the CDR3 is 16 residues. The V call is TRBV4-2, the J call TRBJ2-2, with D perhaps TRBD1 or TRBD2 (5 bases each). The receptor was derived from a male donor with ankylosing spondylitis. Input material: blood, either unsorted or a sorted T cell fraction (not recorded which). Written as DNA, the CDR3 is TGTGCCAGCAGCCAAGGAGGGGTCCCGAACACCGGGGAGCTGTTTTTT. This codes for CASSQGGVPNTGELFF.